This T cell receptor (beta chain) was observed in a study of CD8+CD57+ T cells in acquired aplastic anemia. The wider study: Sorted CD4+ and CD8+ cell DNA averaged around 3.3 ug. Whole-study results and caveats: Sharing between patients and controls was observed for over 25 CD8+ CDR3 sequences.

V lost 5 bases to trimming and J lost 3 bases; unmatched junction nucleotides: 7. The length of the CDR3 is 15 residues. CDR1 and CDR2 from the germline V gene are MDHEN and SYDVKM. Genomic DNA, serving as template, underwent TCR beta VDJ and CDR3 profiling. In TCRdb, the reads were re-called with MiXCR into one record per CDR3 protein. This sample yields about 160,000 distinct CDR3 sequences, of which around half are seen a single time; around 2.9% belongs to the top ten. This clonotype appeared a few times. The antigen is not known. Previously, flow cytometry had revealed CD8+CD57+ cell expansion in the patients chosen for sequencing. Every patient had severe acquired aplastic anemia. Among the patients, none had received any therapy at the time of blood sampling.

This rearrangement joins TRBV28 to TRBJ2-7; the match to TRBD2 covers 10 bases. Material for sequencing was sorted CD4+, CD8+, or CD8+CD57+ T cells (not recorded which) from PBMCs. The receptor was derived from a human donor with aplastic anemia. CDR3 nucleotides: TGTGCCAGCAGTGATCCTAGCGGGGGCCACTACGAGCAGTACTTC. This encodes CASSDPSGGHYEQYF.